A single sample is the source of the 24 T cell receptor beta chains below, sequenced in a study of T cell responses to AZD1222 COVID-19 vaccine. The protocol was immunoSEQ multiplex PCR, while the TCRdb copy is restricted to in-frame clones and leaves out a portion. The sample holds approximately 97,000 clones, 91% seen once. Material: peripheral blood, obtained on day 0 of AZD1222 vaccination. The receptor source for this set is an adult in good health.

V gene TRBV7-2 combines with J gene TRBJ1-1; TRBD1 is a possible D gene (6 bases). The germline V gene encodes CDR1 SGHTA and CDR2 FQGNSA. CDR3 size: 16 residues. V was cut by 5 bases and J by 10 bases, with 26 bases left in between. The CDR3 here is CASSPRGGVASTAAFF. CDR3 DNA: TGTGCCAGCAGCCCTCGAGGGGGGGTCGCATCGACCGCAGCTTTCTTT.

This clone has more than one count but fewer than ten. The chain couples TRBV29-1 to TRBJ2-5; unclear D gene. Looked up from germline, CDR1 is SQVTM and CDR2 is ANQGSEA. V lost 3 bases and J lost 0, with 5 bases in between. The CDR3 sequence is 12 residues long. CDR3 in amino acids: CSVDRDQETQYF. CDR3 in DNA: TGCAGCGTTGATAGGGACCAAGAGACCCAGTACTTC.

The chain couples TRBV6-2 or TRBV6-3 to TRBJ2-1; D call uncertain. The CDR3 has 16 residues. The ends were cut back, 2 bases at V and 7 bases at J, with 18 bases in the middle. The germline CDR1 and CDR2 sequences are MNHEY and SVGEGT. In DNA, the CDR3 is TGTGCCAGCAGTTACCGGACCCACTGGGGTCGGAATGAGCAGTTCTTC. As protein: CASSYRTHWGRNEQFF.

Comment on this clone: Other nucleotide sequences in the sample specify the same CDR3. The rearrangement joins TRBV11-3 to TRBJ2-2; TRBD1 matches at 8 bases. Germline loops: CDR1 SGHNT, CDR2 YENEEA. V was clipped by 5 bases and J by 6 bases; unmatched bases: 5. The CDR3 spans 14 residues. CDR3 nucleotide sequence: TGTGCCAGCAGCCTAGGGACAGGACCCGGGGAGCTGTTTTTT. Translating it yields CASSLGTGPGELFF.

The rearrangement joins TRBV5-1 to TRBJ1-1; 7 nucleotides match TRBD1. Germline V CDR1 and CDR2: SGHRS, YFSETQ. Trimming took 4 bases from V and 5 from J; bases not matched to a gene: 11. This CDR3 is 15 amino acids long. CDR3 nucleotide sequence: TGCGCCAGCAGCGACAGGGTAGGGGGTAATACTGAAGCTTTCTTT. It codes for CASSDRVGGNTEAFF. Supplemented by reference TRBV5-1 and TRBJ1-1, the full variable domain reads KAGVTQTPRYLIKTRGQQVTLSCSPISGHRSVSWYQQTPGQGLQFLFEYFSETQRNKGNFPGRFSGRQFSNSRSEMNVSTLELGDSALYLCASSDRVGGNTEAFFGQGTRLTVV.

This clone was seen only once. This sequence joins TRBV6-2 or TRBV6-3 and TRBJ2-1, with a weak D call TRBD1 (6 bases). V was shortened by 3 bases and J by 9 bases, with 18 bases between the two germline ends. CDR1 is MNHEY and CDR2 is SVGEGT in the germline V gene. This CDR3 region has 15 residues. The CDR3 loop reads CASSYLAGERGEQFF. The CDR3 DNA sequence: TGTGCCAGCAGTTATTTGGCAGGGGAACGGGGTGAGCAGTTCTTC.

This chain connects TRBV6-1 to TRBJ2-1; TRBD2 agrees at 11 bases. Germline loops: CDR1 MNHNS, CDR2 SASEGT. Unmatched junction bases numbered 13, after V lost 6 bases and J lost 3 bases. This CDR3 has 18 amino acids. The CDR3 region is CASSEFSGGVRIYNEQFF. CDR3 coding DNA: TGTGCCAGCAGCGAATTTAGCGGGGGGGTTCGGATCTACAATGAGCAGTTCTTC.

The chain has TRBV12-5 and TRBJ2-3; TRBD2 might be the D (5 bases). Trimming removed 5 bases from V and 4 bases from J, with 10 bases in between. CDR1 is LGHNT, CDR2 FRNRAP, per germline. This CDR3 has 13 residues. CDR3 sequence: CASGSGSSDTQYF. CDR3 nucleotides: TGTGCTAGTGGTAGCGGTTCCTCAGATACGCAGTATTTT.

V usage is TRBV28 and J usage is TRBJ1-1; 9 nucleotides agree with TRBD1. This CDR3 region has 14 residues. Germline values: CDR1 MDHEN, CDR2 SYDVKM. The trim removed 6 bases at V and 5 bases at J, leaving 7 bases unmatched. In DNA form, the CDR3 reads TGTGCCAGCAGCCAGACGACAGGGGGGACTGAAGCTTTCTTT. This sequence encodes CASSQTTGGTEAFF.

The CDR3 loop is CASSPNLMASNEKLFF. In nucleotides, the CDR3 is TGTGCCAGCAGCCCTAACCTGATGGCGTCTAATGAAAAACTGTTTTTT. The chain carries TRBV7-2 and TRBJ1-4; unclear D gene. The CDR3 is 16 residues long. CDR1 SGHTA and CDR2 FQGNSA come from the germline V gene. V gave up 5 bases and J gave up 3 bases, with 16 bases separating them.

The V gene is TRBV9, the J gene TRBJ2-4, with D perhaps TRBD1 or TRBD2 (5 bases each). Germline lookup yields CDR1 SGDLS and CDR2 YYNGEE. The CDR3 sequence is 14 residues long. V was trimmed by 0 bases and J by 7 bases, leaving 11 bases between them. The CDR3 sequence is CASSVGPGTNIQYF. In DNA, the CDR3 is TGTGCCAGCAGCGTAGGACCTGGGACGAACATTCAGTACTTC.

This rearrangement joins TRBV4-1 to TRBJ2-5; D gene ambiguous. The V gene lost 1 base and the J gene lost 1 base, with 10 bases spanning the gap. CDR1 is MGHRA, CDR2 YSYEKL, per germline. The CDR3 contains 15 residues. In nucleotides, the CDR3 is TGCGCCAGCAGCCAAGGTTCTGGTTTCCAAGAGACCCAGTACTTC. Its protein product is CASSQGSGFQETQYF.

The gene calls are TRBV21-1 and TRBJ2-3. TRBV21-1 is shown as a pseudogene. The CDR3 runs to 19 residues. CDR3 sequence: CASERNRRRDPKGRDTQYF. In DNA form, the CDR3 reads TGTGCCAGCGAAAGAAATCGTCGCCGGGACCCAAAGGGGAGAGATACGCAGTATTTT.

The genes are TRBV27 and TRBJ2-5, with a tentative D call TRBD2 (6 bases). CDR3 length: 13 residues. Trimming shortened V by 6 bases and J by 2 bases, and 10 bases separated the two germline ends. Germline CDR1 reads MNHEY; CDR2 reads SMNVEV (reference sequence). The CDR3 nucleotides read TGTGCCAGCAGCCCCGGGGGACAAGAGACCCAGTACTTC. Translation gives CASSPGGQETQYF.

This sequence joins TRBV28 and TRBJ1-2, with D possibly TRBD1 on 5 matching bases. The CDR3 totals 13 residues. Germline assignment: CDR1 MDHEN and CDR2 SYDVKM. V lost 7 bases, J lost 5 bases, and 14 bases lay in between. CDR3 sequence: CASIGHRVYGYTF. The DNA for the CDR3 is TGTGCCAGCATAGGACACAGAGTTTATGGCTACACCTTC.

The chain carries TRBV2 and TRBJ1-3; D is possibly TRBD1 (6 bases). This CDR3 has 13 amino acids. CDR1 SNHLY and CDR2 FYNNEI come from the germline V gene. Trimming took 6 bases from V and 2 from J, leaving 8 bases between them. The CDR3 coding sequence is TGTGCCAGCAGAGGGGACACTGGAAACACCATATATTTT. Amino acid sequence: CASRGDTGNTIYF.

In this sample, this clone turned up once. J is TRBJ1-5 and V is TRBV18, with 9 bases fitting TRBD1. CDR1 and CDR2 (germline): KGHSH, LQKENI. CDR3 length: 13 amino acids. V was pared by 4 bases and J by 8 bases, with 3 bases of the junction left unmatched. The CDR3 sequence: CASSLDRGEPQHF. As DNA, the CDR3 is TGTGCCAGCTCACTGGACAGGGGTGAGCCCCAGCATTTT.

The J gene is TRBJ1-2, the V gene TRBV2; D gene uncertain. The V and J ends lost 4 bases and 4 bases respectively, with 10 bases between them. The CDR3 runs to 13 residues. The germline gives CDR1 SNHLY, CDR2 FYNNEI. CDR3 nucleotides: TGTGCCAGCAGTGTTGGGCAGACCTATGGCTACACCTTC. Protein: CASSVGQTYGYTF.

As to this clone: The junction and the germline gene differ at one end; a read error may be behind it. V gene TRBV7-7 combines with J gene TRBJ1-1; D is ambiguous. Per the germline V gene, CDR1 is SSHAT and CDR2 is FNYEAQ (reference sequence). This CDR3 contains 13 residues. The DNA of the CDR3 is TGTGCTAGCAGCCTGGCGGAGAACACTGAAGCTTTCTTT. Protein: CASSLAENTEAFF.

The rearrangement links TRBV7-2 to TRBJ1-2; possible D gene TRBD1, 5 bases. The CDR3 has 13 amino acids. V lost 1 base and J lost 2, with 5 bases in between. Per the germline V gene, CDR1 is SGHTA and CDR2 is FQGNSA. The CDR3 DNA reads as TGTGCCAGCAGCTTAGGACAGAACTATGGCTACACCTTC. Amino acid sequence: CASSLGQNYGYTF.

The count of this clone is one. This chain uses TRBV5-1 with TRBJ1-1; TRBD1 agrees at 8 bases. From germline, CDR1 is SGHRS and CDR2 YFSETQ. The CDR3 covers 14 residues. With 4 bases clipped from V and 4 bases from J, the junction kept 6 bases outside the gene matches. The CDR3 DNA is TGCGCCAGCAGCCCCCAGGGGGCGAGCACTGAAGCTTTCTTT. Its translation: CASSPQGASTEAFF.

The chain carries TRBV9 and TRBJ1-1, with D unresolved. The CDR3 contains 13 residues. The germline gives CDR1 SGDLS, CDR2 YYNGEE. Between the trimmed V and J ends, which lost 0 bases and 4 bases, there was a span of 7 bases. In DNA form, the CDR3 reads TGTGCCAGCAGCGTAGGGTGGGGCACTGAAGCTTTCTTT. This sequence encodes CASSVGWGTEAFF.

In regard to this clone: This same CDR3 is encoded by further DNA sequences in the sample. The chain couples TRBV7-2 to TRBJ1-1, with D perhaps TRBD1 (6 bases). CDR1 is SGHTA and CDR2 is FQGNSA in the germline V gene. The CDR3 loop spans 13 amino acids. The V and J ends lost 3 bases and 5 bases respectively, with 10 bases between them. CDR3 loop: CASSFGQGTEAFF. Written as DNA, the CDR3 is TGTGCCAGCAGCTTTGGGCAGGGGACTGAAGCTTTCTTT.

This clone was detected a few times. V usage is TRBV5-5 and J usage is TRBJ2-5; possibly TRBD2 for D (6 bases). The CDR3 extends over 15 amino acids. In germline, CDR1 is SGHKS, CDR2 YYEKEE (reference sequence). V was shortened by 3 bases and J by 2 bases, with 14 bases between the two germline ends. The CDR3: CASSSWGDRQETQYF. CDR3 nucleotide sequence: TGTGCCAGCAGCTCTTGGGGGGACCGGCAAGAGACCCAGTACTTC.